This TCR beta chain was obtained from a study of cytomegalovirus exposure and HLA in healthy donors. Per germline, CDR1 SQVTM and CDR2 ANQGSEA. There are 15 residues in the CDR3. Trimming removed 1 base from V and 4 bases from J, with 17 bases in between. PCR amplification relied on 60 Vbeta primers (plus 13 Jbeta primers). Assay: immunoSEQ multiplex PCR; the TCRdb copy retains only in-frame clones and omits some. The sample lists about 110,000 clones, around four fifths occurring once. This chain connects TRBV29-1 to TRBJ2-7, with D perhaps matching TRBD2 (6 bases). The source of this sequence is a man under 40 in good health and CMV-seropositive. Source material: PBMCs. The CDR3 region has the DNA TGCAGCGTTGAAGCACCCTGGGAGGAGACTTACGAGCAGTACTTC. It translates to CSVEAPWEETYEQYF.